Shown below are 28 T cell receptor beta chains from a single sample sequenced in a study of T cell responses to AZD1222 COVID-19 vaccine. TCRdb keeps only in-frame clones here, not all; method: immunoSEQ multiplex PCR. This sample carries 100,000 to 150,000 clones, around 87% of them seen once, and the ten largest clones take 0.95% to 1.5%. The material sequenced was peripheral blood, taken on day 0 of AZD1222 vaccination. The receptors originated from an adult in good health.

V gene TRBV27 combines with J gene TRBJ1-6; tentative D call: TRBD1 (6 bases). V gave up 8 bases and J gave up 10 bases, with 15 bases separating them. This CDR3 region has 13 residues. From germline, CDR1 is MNHEY and CDR2 SMNVEV (reference sequence). Here the CDR3 reads CASAEGGPSPLHF. CDR3 in DNA: TGTGCCAGCGCCGAGGGGGGGCCCTCACCCCTCCACTTT.

This clone was observed a single time. The rearrangement joins TRBV27 to TRBJ1-5; no clear D gene. The CDR3 consists of 13 residues. Trimming shortened V by 7 bases and J by 0 bases, and 7 bases separated the two germline ends. CDR1 and CDR2 (germline): MNHEY, SMNVEV (reference sequence). The CDR3 loop is CASILGSNQPQHF. CDR3 nucleotides: TGTGCCAGCATATTAGGTAGCAATCAGCCCCAGCATTTT.

The CDR3 spells CASRSQLRSTYEQYF. CDR3 in DNA: TGTGCCAGCAGGTCACAGCTGCGGTCAACCTACGAGCAGTACTTC. The chain combines TRBV6-6 with TRBJ2-7; D call uncertain. Trimming left V 6 bases short and J 2 bases short, with 17 bases between. The CDR3 spans 15 residues. Germline CDR1 reads MNHNY; CDR2 reads SVGAGI (reference sequence).

V and J are TRBV5-8 and TRBJ1-1, with 9 bases matching TRBD1. This CDR3 is built from 14 residues. Trimming removed 5 bases from V and 7 bases from J; junction bases left unmatched: 9. CDR1 and CDR2 (germline): SGHTS, YDEGEE. Here the CDR3 reads CASSPGQGKNEAFF. The CDR3, as DNA: TGTGCCAGCAGTCCAGGACAGGGGAAAAATGAAGCTTTCTTT.

The J gene is TRBJ2-5, the V gene TRBV7-2; 7 positions agree with TRBD2. Germline V gene data show CDR1 as SGHTA and CDR2 as FQGNSA. CDR3 length: 14 residues. V lost 2 bases, J lost 2 bases, and 2 bases stayed unmatched. The CDR3 protein is CASSLMGGQETQYF. DNA of the CDR3: TGTGCCAGCAGCTTAATGGGGGGGCAAGAGACCCAGTACTTC.

The V gene is TRBV18, the J gene TRBJ1-3; a weak D match, TRBD1 (6 bases). CDR1 is KGHSH, CDR2 LQKENI, per germline. Trimming removed 5 bases at V and 4 bases at J, with 12 bases between. This CDR3 region has 14 residues. The CDR3 protein is CASSFGQRGNTIYF. CDR3 in DNA: TGTGCCAGCTCATTCGGACAGAGAGGAAACACCATATATTTT.

This chain joins TRBV19 and TRBJ2-7; D uncertain. V lost 4 bases and J 4 bases, leaving 11 bases between the germline ends. There are 13 residues in the CDR3. CDR1 LNHDA and CDR2 SQIVND come from the germline V gene (reference sequence). The CDR3 protein is CASSTGRLYEQYF. The CDR3 DNA reads as TGTGCCAGTAGTACCGGGCGGCTGTACGAGCAGTACTTC.

J is TRBJ2-7 and V is TRBV27; D unclear. CDR3 length: 11 residues. CDR1 MNHEY and CDR2 SMNVEV come from the germline V gene (reference sequence). Trimming removed 4 bases from V and 0 bases from J, with 1 base in between. The DNA of the CDR3 is TGTGCCAGCAGTTCCTCCTACGAGCAGTACTTC. Its protein is CASSSSYEQYF.

The rearrangement uses TRBV19 and TRBJ1-6, with TRBD1 matching over 7 bases. CDR3 length: 17 residues. V shed 1 base, J shed 8 bases, and the junction held 11 bases outside the gene matches. Germline loops: CDR1 LNHDA, CDR2 SQIVND (reference sequence). The CDR3 loop reads CASSIGPGTAAHSPLHF. Written as DNA, the CDR3 is TGTGCCAGTAGTATAGGGCCCGGGACAGCCGCGCATTCACCCCTCCACTTT.

This clone was counted a few times. CDR3 loop: CASSQQKRGFLGDTQYF. The CDR3 coding sequence is TGTGCCAGCTCTCAGCAGAAGCGGGGGTTCCTAGGAGATACGCAGTATTTT. This chain joins TRBV5-6 and TRBJ2-3, with 8 bases aligning to TRBD2. The CDR3 is 17 residues long. The germline V gene encodes CDR1 SGHDT and CDR2 YYEEEE. The junction had 18 bases not matched to a gene; V was cut back by 7 bases and J by 5 bases.

This clone was recorded once. The V and J genes are TRBV19 and TRBJ1-4, with D perhaps matching TRBD1 (5 bases). Trimming removed 5 bases at V and 8 bases at J, with 15 bases between. The germline V gene has CDR1 LNHDA and CDR2 SQIVND (reference sequence). This CDR3 comprises 14 residues. The CDR3, as DNA: TGTGCCAGTAGTCCCCGACAGTGGCGGGAAAAACTGTTTTTT. Amino acids: CASSPRQWREKLFF.

The chain has TRBV5-1 and TRBJ2-3; 7 bases are a match to TRBD1. From germline, CDR1 is SGHRS and CDR2 YFSETQ. Trimming took 1 base from V and 4 from J; bases not matched to a gene: 6. The CDR3 runs to 15 residues. The DNA of the CDR3 is TGCGCCAGCAGCTTGTCGCCGCAGGGGGCAGATACGCAGTATTTT. Residues: CASSLSPQGADTQYF.

The chain recombines TRBV18 with TRBJ1-1; a possible D gene is TRBD1 (6 bases). Germline CDR1 reads KGHSH; CDR2 reads LQKENI. This CDR3 contains 14 residues. V was pared by 4 bases and J by 2 bases, with 11 bases between. The CDR3 reads CASSRGQINTEAFF. The CDR3 DNA follows: TGTGCCAGCTCACGAGGACAGATTAACACTGAAGCTTTCTTT.

In this sample, this clone turned up once. The V gene is TRBV5-4, the J gene TRBJ1-4; 10 nucleotides match TRBD1. J lost 0 bases, V lost 9 bases, and 5 bases had no gene match. CDR1 is SGHNT, CDR2 YYREEE, per germline (reference sequence). This CDR3 has 15 residues. The CDR3 spells CATGQGGPTNEKLFF. The CDR3 DNA follows: TGTGCCACCGGACAGGGGGGACCAACTAATGAAAAACTGTTTTTT. The variable domain in full, with the rest retrieved from reference TRBV5-4 and TRBJ1-4, is ETGVTQSPTHLIKTRGQQVTLRCSSQSGHNTVSWYQQALGQGPQFIFQYYREEENGRGNFPPRFSGLQFPNYSSELNVNALELDDSALYLCATGQGGPTNEKLFFGSGTQLSVL.

The V gene is TRBV5-1, the J gene TRBJ2-3; D unresolved. Trimming pared 0 bases from V and 2 bases from J, leaving 7 bases between. The CDR3 totals 14 residues. CDR1 is SGHRS, CDR2 YFSETQ, per germline. The CDR3 nucleotides are TGCGCCAGCAGCTTGGTAAGGGTCACAGATACGCAGTATTTT. Encoded protein: CASSLVRVTDTQYF.

The genes are TRBV5-5 and TRBJ1-2; perhaps TRBD1 as D (5 bases). The CDR3 totals 15 residues. V was pared by 4 bases and J by 5 bases, with 18 bases between. CDR1 is SGHKS and CDR2 is YYEKEE in the germline V gene (reference sequence). The CDR3 bases are TGTGCCAGCAGCCCCGGCGCCGGGACGGGGTATGGCTACACCTTC. Translated, it gives CASSPGAGTGYGYTF.

This chain joins TRBV27 and TRBJ1-5; D is ambiguous. Trimming left V 5 bases short and J 7 bases short, with 12 bases between. Germline V gene data show CDR1 as MNHEY and CDR2 as SMNVEV (reference sequence). This CDR3 comprises 13 residues. The CDR3 region has the DNA TGTGCCAGCAGTCCCCGCTTAGACCAGCCCCAGCATTTT. Residues: CASSPRLDQPQHF.

The chain links TRBV7-9 to TRBJ1-1; D unclear. Germline CDR1 is SEHNR and CDR2 is FQNEAQ (reference sequence). The CDR3 spans 17 residues. The ends were cut back, 1 base at V and 0 bases at J, with 15 bases in the middle. The CDR3 region has the DNA TGTGCCAGCAGCTTAGGAACGACAAGTCGGATGAACACTGAAGCTTTCTTT. It yields the protein CASSLGTTSRMNTEAFF. Based on the CDR3 plus reference TRBV7-9 and TRBJ1-1, the full variable domain is DTGVSQNPRHKITKRGQNVTFRCDPISEHNRLYWYRQTLGQGPEFLTYFQNEAQLEKSRLLSDRFSAERPKGSFSTLEIQRTEQGDSAMYLCASSLGTTSRMNTEAFFGQGTRLTVV.

The chain is built from TRBV5-5 and TRBJ2-7; 8 positions match TRBD1. CDR1 and CDR2 (germline): SGHKS, YYEKEE (reference sequence). J was trimmed by 2 bases and V by 2 bases; bases with no gene match: 6. CDR3 length: 15 residues. This CDR3 reads CASSFWTGTTYEQYF. Written as DNA, the CDR3 is TGTGCCAGCAGCTTCTGGACAGGGACAACCTACGAGCAGTACTTC. The full variable domain, rest sourced from reference TRBV5-5 and TRBJ2-7, is DAGVTQSPTHLIKTRGQQVTLRCSPISGHKSVSWYQQVLGQGPQFIFQYYEKEERGRGNFPDRFSARQFPNYSSELNVNALLLGDSALYLCASSFWTGTTYEQYFGPGTRLTVT.

Only one count was recorded for this clone. This chain uses TRBV24-1 with TRBJ1-1; D is perhaps TRBD1 (5 bases). The CDR3 sequence is 12 residues long. The germline gives CDR1 KGHDR, CDR2 SFDVKD. Trimming stripped 9 bases from V and 8 bases from J, with 15 bases between. CDR3 DNA: TGTGCCACCCGGGACTCCCGTGGGGAAGCTTTCTTT. The encoded protein is CATRDSRGEAFF.

This sequence joins TRBV19 and TRBJ2-5; D is possibly TRBD2 (6 bases). V dropped 5 bases and J dropped 5 bases, with 18 bases sitting between them. CDR1 is LNHDA, CDR2 SQIVND, per germline (reference sequence). The CDR3 consists of 15 residues. The CDR3 reads CASSSTGTPGETQYF. CDR3 nucleotide sequence: TGTGCCAGTAGTTCAACCGGGACTCCCGGCGAGACCCAGTACTTC.

The chain employs TRBV19 and TRBJ1-2; D not certain. V lost 6 bases and J lost 1, with 12 bases in between. The CDR3 has 14 residues. Per the germline V gene, CDR1 is LNHDA and CDR2 is SQIVND (reference sequence). CDR3 amino acids: CASREWTVNYGYTF. The CDR3 DNA reads TGTGCCAGTAGAGAATGGACGGTTAACTATGGCTACACCTTC.

The chain is built from TRBV6-5 and TRBJ2-7, with D maybe TRBD1 (6 bases). Trimming took 8 bases from V and 7 from J, leaving 21 bases between them. Germline values: CDR1 MNHEY, CDR2 SVGAGI. CDR3 length equals 14 residues. Here the CDR3 DNA reads TGTGCCAGCCAACCAGACAGGATTCTGAGGGAGCAGTACTTC. Protein sequence: CASQPDRILREQYF.

This chain connects TRBV29-1 to TRBJ1-2, with D perhaps matching TRBD1 (6 bases). The germline V gene encodes CDR1 SQVTM and CDR2 ANQGSEA. The CDR3 runs 11 residues. V was clipped by 3 bases and J by 7 bases, with 9 bases between them. This chain's CDR3 is CSVDRGLGYTF. The CDR3 nucleotides read TGCAGCGTTGACAGGGGTCTTGGCTACACCTTC. Supplemented by reference TRBV29-1 and TRBJ1-2, the full variable domain reads SAVISQKPSRDICQRGTSLTIQCQVDSQVTMMFWYRQQPGQSLTLIATANQGSEATYESGFVIDKFPISRPNLTFSTLTVSNMSPEDSSIYLCSVDRGLGYTFGSGTRLTVV.

This chain connects TRBV5-1 to TRBJ2-5, with 10 bases identical to TRBD2. This CDR3 comprises 18 residues. Per the germline V gene, CDR1 is SGHRS and CDR2 is YFSETQ. After removal of 1 base from V and 3 bases from J, the junction contained 12 bases not matched to a gene. In DNA form, the CDR3 reads TGCGCCAGCAGCTTGTCGGCTAGCGGGGGCGGGTCGGAAGAGACCCAGTACTTC. Translating gives CASSLSASGGGSEETQYF.

The chain carries TRBV4-1 and TRBJ2-1; 7 bases fit TRBD1. V lost 0 bases, J lost 4 bases, and 3 bases stayed unmatched. Per germline, CDR1 MGHRA and CDR2 YSYEKL. This CDR3 comprises 15 residues. The CDR3 DNA follows: TGCGCCAGCAGCCAAGATGACAGGGCGTACAATGAGCAGTTCTTC. This sequence encodes CASSQDDRAYNEQFF.

This chain links TRBV15 with TRBJ2-7; D is unclear. The CDR3 length is 13 residues. The V and J ends lost 0 bases and 2 bases respectively, with 5 bases between them. CDR1 and CDR2 (germline): LNHNV, YYDKDF (reference sequence). This CDR3 reads CATSRETAYEQYF. CDR3 nucleotide sequence: TGTGCCACCAGCAGAGAAACAGCCTACGAGCAGTACTTC.

This chain links TRBV6-2 or TRBV6-3 with TRBJ1-2, with D possibly TRBD1 on 5 matching bases. The V end was cut by 5 bases, the J end by 4 bases, with 8 bases between. Germline V gene sequence: CDR1 MNHEY, CDR2 SVGEGT. This CDR3 is 12 amino acids long. This CDR3 reads CASSTTVYGYTF. CDR3 bases: TGTGCCAGCAGTACGACAGTCTATGGCTACACCTTC.